Reported below is one T cell receptor beta chain. These data come from a study of blood T cells in healthy people across ages. The germline V gene has CDR1 MNHEY and CDR2 SMNVEV (reference sequence). With V trimmed by 2 bases and J by 8 bases, 10 bases remained unmatched. The CDR3 runs to 15 residues. Combining a sample-barcoded 5' primer with a J-beta primer mix, a second PCR ran for about 7 to 11 cycles. TCRdb reanalysed the 5' RACE reads using MiXCR and keeps one entry per CDR3 protein. The sample yields some 800,000 distinct CDR3 sequences, 20% to 25% seen once. The same specimen was also included in a second study, on T cells of mothers and their children. That source reports: Each mother yielded more than 9.5 million TCR beta CDR3 reads. Each child yielded 2.5 million to 3 million reads. Slightly higher, non-significant overlap characterized related mother-child pairs relative to unrelated pairs.

This sequence originates from a boy aged 5 to 17 in good health. Input material: blood. J is TRBJ1-2 and V is TRBV27; 8 nucleotides align to TRBD1. The CDR3 protein is CASSLLQGAIGGYTF. In nucleotides, the CDR3 is TGTGCCAGCAGTTTACTCCAGGGGGCTATTGGGGGCTACACCTTC.